This TCR beta chain derives from a study of blood T cell repertoires in COVID-19. At the level of the study: T cells, B-cell-depleted T cells, or PBMCs supplied cDNA or gDNA.

This clone was found once. The assay was immunoSEQ multiplex PCR, and TCRdb's table has in-frame clones only and misses some. Counted here are approximately 290,000 clones, over 75% occurring once; the ten biggest clones make up 4.3%. Sequencing was done on a sample of PBMCs or T cells enriched from blood (not recorded which). The sequence was collected from a woman in her 30s who had recovered from COVID-19.

The CDR3 loop is CASSFGHLNQPQHF. The CDR3 bases are TGTGCCAGCAGCTTCGGACATCTAAATCAGCCCCAGCATTTT. The V and J genes are TRBV5-6 and TRBJ1-5, with TRBD1 as a possible D gene (5 bases). The germline CDR1 and CDR2 sequences are SGHDT and YYEEEE. V shed 2 bases and J shed 4 bases, with 10 bases lying between them. CDR3 length: 14 residues.